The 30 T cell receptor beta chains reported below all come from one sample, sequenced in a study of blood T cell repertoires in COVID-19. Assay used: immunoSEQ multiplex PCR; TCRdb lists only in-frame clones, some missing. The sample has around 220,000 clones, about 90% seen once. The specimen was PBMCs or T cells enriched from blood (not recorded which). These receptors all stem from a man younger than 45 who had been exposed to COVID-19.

CDR3 in DNA: TGTGCCACCAGCAGAGCCACAGGGGCCGATGGCTACACCTTC. Protein: CATSRATGADGYTF. The chain recombines TRBV15 with TRBJ1-2, with 7 bases lining up with TRBD1. J was trimmed by 6 bases and V by 1 base; bases with no gene match: 5. Germline CDR1 reads LNHNV; CDR2 reads YYDKDF (reference sequence). The CDR3 consists of 14 residues.

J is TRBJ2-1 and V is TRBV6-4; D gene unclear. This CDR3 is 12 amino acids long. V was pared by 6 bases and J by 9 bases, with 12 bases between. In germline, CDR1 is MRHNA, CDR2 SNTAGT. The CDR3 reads CASRRIGCEQFF. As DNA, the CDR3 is TGTGCCAGCAGAAGGATCGGGTGTGAGCAGTTCTTC.

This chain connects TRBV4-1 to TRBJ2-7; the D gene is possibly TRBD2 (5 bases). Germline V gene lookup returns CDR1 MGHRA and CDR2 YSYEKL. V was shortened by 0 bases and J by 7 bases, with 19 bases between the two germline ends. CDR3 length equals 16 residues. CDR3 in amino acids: CASSQDEEAGTWEQYF. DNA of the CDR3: TGCGCCAGCAGCCAAGATGAGGAGGCAGGAACGTGGGAGCAGTACTTC.

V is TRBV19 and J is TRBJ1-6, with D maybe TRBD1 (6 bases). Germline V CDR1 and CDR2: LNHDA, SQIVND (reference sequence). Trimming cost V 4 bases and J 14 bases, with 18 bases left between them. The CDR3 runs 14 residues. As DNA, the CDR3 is TGTGCCAGTAGTACTACAGGGTCGGGCCCCACCCTCCACTTT. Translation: CASSTTGSGPTLHF.

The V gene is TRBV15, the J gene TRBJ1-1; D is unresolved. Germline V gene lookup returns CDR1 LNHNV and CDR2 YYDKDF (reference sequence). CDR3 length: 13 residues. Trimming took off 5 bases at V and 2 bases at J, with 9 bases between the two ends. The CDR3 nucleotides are TGTGCCACCAGCGTCCTGCTAAACACTGAAGCTTTCTTT. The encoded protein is CATSVLLNTEAFF.

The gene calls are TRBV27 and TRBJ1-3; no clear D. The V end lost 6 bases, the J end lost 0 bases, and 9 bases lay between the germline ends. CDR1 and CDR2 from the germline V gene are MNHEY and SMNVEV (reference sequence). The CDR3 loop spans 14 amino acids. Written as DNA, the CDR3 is TGTGCCAGCAGCCCTATAAACTCTGGAAACACCATATATTTT. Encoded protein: CASSPINSGNTIYF.

CDR3 loop: CASSTRGTNQPQHF. CDR3 coding DNA: TGTGCCAGCAGCACGAGAGGCACAAATCAGCCCCAGCATTTT. The V and J genes are TRBV9 and TRBJ1-5, with unresolved D. Trimming took off 4 bases at V and 4 bases at J, with 12 bases between the two ends. The germline V gene encodes CDR1 SGDLS and CDR2 YYNGEE. There are 14 residues in the CDR3.

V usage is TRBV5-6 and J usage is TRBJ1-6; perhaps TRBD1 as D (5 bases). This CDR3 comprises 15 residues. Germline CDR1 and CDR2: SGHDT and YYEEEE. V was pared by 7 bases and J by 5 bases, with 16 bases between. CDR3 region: CASRRRGGDNSPLHF. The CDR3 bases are TGTGCCAGCCGACGGCGGGGAGGGGATAATTCACCCCTCCACTTT.

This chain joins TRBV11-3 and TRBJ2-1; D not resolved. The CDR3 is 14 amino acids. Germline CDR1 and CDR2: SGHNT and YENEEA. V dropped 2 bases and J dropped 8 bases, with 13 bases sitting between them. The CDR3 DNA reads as TGTGCCAGCAGCTTATCAAGGATAAGCGATGAGCAGTTCTTC. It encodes CASSLSRISDEQFF.

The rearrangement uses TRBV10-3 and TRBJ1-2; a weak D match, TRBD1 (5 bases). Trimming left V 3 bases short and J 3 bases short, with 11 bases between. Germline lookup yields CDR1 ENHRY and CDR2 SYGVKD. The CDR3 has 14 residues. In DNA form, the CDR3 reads TGTGCCATCAGTGAAGGGCTAGGGGACTATGGCTACACCTTC. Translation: CAISEGLGDYGYTF.

The CDR3 DNA is TGTGCCAGCACTCAGACAGGGTTTTACAATGAGCAGTTCTTC. This codes for CASTQTGFYNEQFF. This sequence joins TRBV25-1 and TRBJ2-1; 7 bases match TRBD1. The V segment lost 7 bases and the J segment 4 bases; nucleotides outside the gene matches: 7. This CDR3 is 14 amino acids long. The V gene's germline CDR1 is MGHDK and CDR2 SYGVNS. The full variable domain, its missing parts supplied by reference TRBV25-1 and TRBJ2-1, is EADIYQTPRYLVIGTGKKITLECSQTMGHDKMYWYQQDPGMELHLIHYSYGVNSTEKGDLSSESTVSRIRTEHFPLTLESARPSHTSQYLCASTQTGFYNEQFFGPGTRLTVL.

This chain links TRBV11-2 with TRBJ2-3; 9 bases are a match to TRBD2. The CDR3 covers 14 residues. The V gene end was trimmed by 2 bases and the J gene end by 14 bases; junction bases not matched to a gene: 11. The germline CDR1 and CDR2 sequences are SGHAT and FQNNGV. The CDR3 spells CASSLTLAGSTWYF. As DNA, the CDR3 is TGTGCCAGCAGCTTAACCCTAGCGGGGTCGACTTGGTATTTT.

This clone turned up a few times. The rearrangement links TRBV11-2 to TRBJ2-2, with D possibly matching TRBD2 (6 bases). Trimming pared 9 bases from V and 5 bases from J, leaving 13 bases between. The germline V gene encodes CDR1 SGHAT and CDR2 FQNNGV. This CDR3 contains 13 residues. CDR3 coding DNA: TGTGCCAGTGCGGGACTTTCGACCGGGGAGCTGTTTTTT. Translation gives CASAGLSTGELFF.

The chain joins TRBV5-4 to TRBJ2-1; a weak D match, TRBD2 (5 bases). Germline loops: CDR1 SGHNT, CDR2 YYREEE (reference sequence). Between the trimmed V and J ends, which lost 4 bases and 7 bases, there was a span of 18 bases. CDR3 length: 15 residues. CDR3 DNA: TGTGCCAGCAGCCAGACTCTCCCTTGGGAGAATGAGCAGTTCTTC. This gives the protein CASSQTLPWENEQFF.

CDR3 bases: TGCGCCAGCAGTGAGTCCCTATGGGGGCCAACCTACAATGAGCAGTTCTTC. The encoded protein is CASSESLWGPTYNEQFF. The chain joins TRBV10-2 to TRBJ2-1; possible D gene TRBD1, 6 bases. The CDR3 is 17 amino acids. The germline gives CDR1 WSHSY, CDR2 SAAADI. Trimming took off 0 bases at V and 2 bases at J, with 14 bases between the two ends.

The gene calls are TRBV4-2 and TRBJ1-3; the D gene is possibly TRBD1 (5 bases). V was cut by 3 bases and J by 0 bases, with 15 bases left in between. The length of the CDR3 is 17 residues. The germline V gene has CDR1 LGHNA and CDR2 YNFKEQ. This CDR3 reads CASSHISGGNSGNTIYF. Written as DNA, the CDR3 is TGTGCCAGCAGCCACATTAGCGGGGGAAACTCTGGAAACACCATATATTTT.

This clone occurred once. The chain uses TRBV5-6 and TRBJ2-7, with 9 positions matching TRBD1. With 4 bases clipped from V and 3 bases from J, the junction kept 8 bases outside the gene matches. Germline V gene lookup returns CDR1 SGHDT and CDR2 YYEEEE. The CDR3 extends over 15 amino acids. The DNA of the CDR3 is TGTGCCAGCAGCCCCCCCGGGGACAGGGTCTACGAGCAGTACTTC. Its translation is CASSPPGDRVYEQYF.

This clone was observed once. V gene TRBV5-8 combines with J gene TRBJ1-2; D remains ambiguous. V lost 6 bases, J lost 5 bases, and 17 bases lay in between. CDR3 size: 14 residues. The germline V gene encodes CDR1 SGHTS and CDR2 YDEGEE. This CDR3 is CASTLALNSYGYTF. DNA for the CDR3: TGTGCCAGCACACTCGCTTTGAACTCATATGGCTACACCTTC. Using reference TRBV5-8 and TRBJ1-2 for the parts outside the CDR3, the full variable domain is EAGVTQSPTHLIKTRGQQATLRCSPISGHTSVYWYQQALGLGLQFLLWYDEGEERNRGNFPPRFSGRQFPNYSSELNVNALELEDSALYLCASTLALNSYGYTFGSGTRLTVV.

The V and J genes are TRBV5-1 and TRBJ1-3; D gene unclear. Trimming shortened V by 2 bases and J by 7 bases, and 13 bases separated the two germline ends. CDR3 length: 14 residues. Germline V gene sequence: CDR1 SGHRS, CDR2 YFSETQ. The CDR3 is CASSLTNYGNTIYF. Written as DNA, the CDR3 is TGCGCCAGCAGCTTAACGAACTACGGGAACACCATATATTTT. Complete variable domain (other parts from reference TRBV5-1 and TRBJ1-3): KAGVTQTPRYLIKTRGQQVTLSCSPISGHRSVSWYQQTPGQGLQFLFEYFSETQRNKGNFPGRFSGRQFSNSRSEMNVSTLELGDSALYLCASSLTNYGNTIYFGEGSWLTVV.

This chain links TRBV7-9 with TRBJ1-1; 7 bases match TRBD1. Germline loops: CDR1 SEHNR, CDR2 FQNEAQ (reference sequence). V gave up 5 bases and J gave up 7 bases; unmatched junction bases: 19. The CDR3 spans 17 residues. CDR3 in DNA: TGTGCCAGCAGCCCACTTAGAGGGGCTGACAGGGTTAATGAAGCTTTCTTT. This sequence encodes CASSPLRGADRVNEAFF.

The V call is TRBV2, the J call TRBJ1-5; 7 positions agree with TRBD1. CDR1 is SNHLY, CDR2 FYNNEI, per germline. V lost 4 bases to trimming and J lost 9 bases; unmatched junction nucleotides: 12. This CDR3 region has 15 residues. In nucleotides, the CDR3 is TGTGCCAGCAGTGGGGGGGTGAATAGACAGGGGCCCCAGCATTTT. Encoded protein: CASSGGVNRQGPQHF.

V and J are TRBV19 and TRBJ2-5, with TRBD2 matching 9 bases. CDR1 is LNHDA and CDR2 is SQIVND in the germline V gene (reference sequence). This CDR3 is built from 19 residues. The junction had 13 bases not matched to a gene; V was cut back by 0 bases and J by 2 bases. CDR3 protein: CASSIEERGAPWGQETQYF. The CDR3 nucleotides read TGTGCCAGTAGTATAGAGGAGCGGGGGGCCCCTTGGGGGCAAGAGACCCAGTACTTC.

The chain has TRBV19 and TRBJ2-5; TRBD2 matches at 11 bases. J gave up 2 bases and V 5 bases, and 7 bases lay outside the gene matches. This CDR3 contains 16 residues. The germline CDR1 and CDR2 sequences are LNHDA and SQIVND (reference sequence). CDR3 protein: CASSFLLAGEQETQYF. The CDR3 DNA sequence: TGTGCCAGTAGTTTTCTACTAGCGGGGGAACAAGAGACCCAGTACTTC.

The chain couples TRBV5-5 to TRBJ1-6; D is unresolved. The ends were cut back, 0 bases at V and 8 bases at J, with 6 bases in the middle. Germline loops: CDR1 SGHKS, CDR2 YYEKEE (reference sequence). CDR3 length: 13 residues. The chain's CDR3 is CASSLDTDSPLHF. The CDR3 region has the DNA TGTGCCAGCAGCTTGGACACAGATTCACCCCTCCACTTT.

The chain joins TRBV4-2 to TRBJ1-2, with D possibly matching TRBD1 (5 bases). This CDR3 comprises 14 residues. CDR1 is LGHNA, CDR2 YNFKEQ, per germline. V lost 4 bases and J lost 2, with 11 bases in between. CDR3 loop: CASSPLGGNYGYTF. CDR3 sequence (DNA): TGTGCCAGCAGCCCCCTGGGGGGGAACTATGGCTACACCTTC.

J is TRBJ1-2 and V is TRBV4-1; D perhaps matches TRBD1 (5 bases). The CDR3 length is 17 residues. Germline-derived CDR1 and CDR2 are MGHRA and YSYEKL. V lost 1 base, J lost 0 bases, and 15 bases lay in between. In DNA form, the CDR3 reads TGCGCCAGCAGCCAAGTGGGGCGACAGAGGACTAACTATGGCTACACCTTC. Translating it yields CASSQVGRQRTNYGYTF.

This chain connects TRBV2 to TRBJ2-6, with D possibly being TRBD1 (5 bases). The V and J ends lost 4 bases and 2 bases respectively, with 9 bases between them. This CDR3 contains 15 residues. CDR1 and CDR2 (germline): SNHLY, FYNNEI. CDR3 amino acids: CASSGRGTGANVLTF. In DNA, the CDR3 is TGTGCCAGCAGTGGAAGGGGTACTGGGGCCAACGTCCTGACTTTC.

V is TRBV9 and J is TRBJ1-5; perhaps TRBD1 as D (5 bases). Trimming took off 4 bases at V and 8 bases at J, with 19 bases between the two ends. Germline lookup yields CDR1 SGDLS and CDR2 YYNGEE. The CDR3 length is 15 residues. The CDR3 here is CASSLGRTSGEPQHF. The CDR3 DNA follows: TGTGCCAGCAGCCTAGGGCGGACATCTGGCGAGCCCCAGCATTTT.

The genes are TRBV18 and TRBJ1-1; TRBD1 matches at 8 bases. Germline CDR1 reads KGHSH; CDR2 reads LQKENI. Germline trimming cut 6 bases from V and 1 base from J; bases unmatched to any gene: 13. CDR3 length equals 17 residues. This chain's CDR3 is CASSLKLGQGKNTEAFF. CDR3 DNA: TGTGCCAGCTCTCTAAAACTAGGACAGGGAAAGAACACTGAAGCTTTCTTT. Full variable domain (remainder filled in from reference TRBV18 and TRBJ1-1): NAGVMQNPRHLVRRRGQEARLRCSPMKGHSHVYWYRQLPEEGLKFMVYLQKENIIDESGMPKERFSAEFPKEGPSILRIQQVVRGDSAAYFCASSLKLGQGKNTEAFFGQGTRLTVV.

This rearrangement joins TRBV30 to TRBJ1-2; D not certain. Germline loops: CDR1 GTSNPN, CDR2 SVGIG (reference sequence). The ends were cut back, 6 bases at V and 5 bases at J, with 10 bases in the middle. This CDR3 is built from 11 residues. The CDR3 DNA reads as TGTGCCTGCCTCGGTCGGTATGGCTACACCTTC. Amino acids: CACLGRYGYTF. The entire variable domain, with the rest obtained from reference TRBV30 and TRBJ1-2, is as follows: SQTIHQWPATLVQPVGSPLSLECTVEGTSNPNLYWYRQAAGRGLQLLFYSVGIGQISSEVPQNLSASRPQDRQFILSSKKLLLSDSGFYLCACLGRYGYTFGSGTRLTVV.